The 4 T cell receptor beta chains below were found in one sample sequenced in a study of blood T cells in healthy people across ages. A second PCR of about 6 to 11 cycles used a sample-barcoded 5' primer and a J-beta primer mix. TCRdb re-derived calls from the 5' RACE reads in MiXCR, one entry per CDR3 protein. The sample contains more than 1 million distinct CDR3 sequences, 40% to 50% of which appear only once. Sequencing was performed on blood. These TCRs come from an older woman in good health.

The rearrangement uses TRBV21-1 and TRBJ2-7; the D segment call TRBD2 is taken from the table without a DNA check. TRBV21-1 is a pseudogene. The CDR3 totals 18 residues. Here the CDR3 reads CASSKGIDWRGEIYEQYF. In DNA, the CDR3 is TGTGCCAGCAGCAAAGGGATCGATTGGCGGGGGGAGATCTACGAGCAGTACTTC.

This clonotype has more than one count but fewer than ten. The chain is built from TRBV7-6 and TRBJ2-3; 10 bases fit TRBD2. The CDR3 runs to 15 residues. The V gene end was trimmed by 1 base and the J gene end by 4 bases; junction bases not matched to a gene: 2. From germline, CDR1 is SGHVS and CDR2 FNYEAQ. The CDR3 sequence is CASSLGTSGADTQYF. The CDR3 nucleotides are TGTGCCAGCAGCTTAGGGACTAGCGGTGCAGATACGCAGTATTTT.

This chain links TRBV7-2 with TRBJ2-7; D tentatively fits TRBD1 or TRBD2 (5 bases each). Deletions cut 9 bases from V and 6 bases from J, with 15 bases between. CDR3 size: 12 residues. Germline V gene data show CDR1 as SGHTA and CDR2 as FQGNSA. The CDR3 coding sequence is TGTGCCAGTAATCCGGGGCTTGGCGAGCAGTACTTC. Protein sequence: CASNPGLGEQYF.

The chain carries TRBV6-5 and TRBJ1-2, with a weak D call TRBD1 (5 bases). Germline lookup yields CDR1 MNHEY and CDR2 SVGAGI. The CDR3 totals 15 residues. V was trimmed by 2 bases and J by 6 bases, leaving 16 bases between them. CDR3 bases: TGTGCCAGCAGTTACGCGCAAGGGCAGGGCCATGGCTACACCTTC. Translated: CASSYAQGQGHGYTF.